This record looks at one TCR beta chain sequence and its context. The target antigen is unknown. The PCR contained 60 Vbeta and 13 Jbeta primers. Method: immunoSEQ multiplex PCR; TCRdb's copy keeps in-frame clones and lacks some. Its clone listing holds approximately 140,000 clones. These data belong to a study of cytomegalovirus exposure and HLA in healthy donors. Findings and limits, study-wide: For most TCR beta V segments, an earlier analysis put the productive rate at about 87% or about 30% of the time. Apart from CMV serostatus, no immune exposure information was available.

CDR3 length: 14 residues. The germline V gene has CDR1 MNHEY and CDR2 SMNVEV (reference sequence). Trimming took 6 bases from V and 0 from J, leaving 11 bases between them. The TCR comes from a woman younger than 30 in good health and CMV-seronegative. This chain joins TRBV27 and TRBJ1-1; D gene ambiguous. What was sequenced was PBMCs. CDR3 DNA sequence: TGTGCCAGCAGGCTTACAACAGTGAACACTGAAGCTTTCTTT. This translates into CASRLTTVNTEAFF.